Described below is a single T cell receptor (beta chain) sequence and its context. This sample is drawn from a study of blood T cell repertoires in COVID-19. Study in general: COVID-19 samples, acute and convalescent, were from the United States, Italy and Spain. In each case, the material was cDNA or gDNA derived from T cells, B-cell-depleted T cells, or PBMCs.

Authors' analysis steps: Counts of nucleated cells, estimated from reference gene primer amplification, were obtained. Profiled with immunoSEQ multiplex PCR; TCRdb holds only in-frame clones, not every one. The V and J calls and clone size come from that table; D and trimming were worked out from the DNA. This repertoire shows tens of thousands of clones, about 83% found once; its top ten account for roughly 20%. V lost 5 bases and J lost 5; bases outside the gene matches: 5. Germline V CDR1 and CDR2: MGHDK, SYGVNS. The CDR3 is 15 residues long. The sequence was collected from a human donor in a cohort sampled during active COVID-19. Source material: peripheral blood. The V call is TRBV25-1, the J call TRBJ2-3; 12 positions agree with TRBD2. CDR3 loop: CASSFLAGGGDTQYF. DNA of the CDR3: TGTGCCAGCAGTTTTCTAGCGGGGGGGGGAGATACGCAGTATTTT.